The source of this TCR beta chain is a study of cytomegalovirus exposure and HLA in healthy donors (dated by TCRdb to the late 2010s). About the investigation overall: In an earlier analysis of under 750 of the donors, approximately 300 Gb of sequence data and 117 million unique TCR beta sequences from about 190 million T cells were reported. The later analysis used no new phenotypic data to find candidate immune exposures, relying instead on TCR beta sequences and their occurrence across donors. The study profiled the T cell repertoires of hundreds of subjects by immunosequencing and related them to cytomegalovirus serostatus. About five DR-DQ haplotypes were treated as single units for association and clustering because of strong linkage in the cohort. Among some 410 genotyped donors of the cohort, an average of around 240,000 unique TCR beta nucleotide sequences were sequenced per donor, approximately 20% of them non-productive. HLA typing included class I and class II loci at four-digit resolution. To predict cytomegalovirus infection status, the study combined high-throughput TCR immunosequencing, statistical association of individual TCRs with disease status, and machine learning. An earlier analysis of several hundred of the donors applied high-throughput TCR beta sequencing to assess whether each TCR beta V gene segment acted as functional or pseudogenic. Donor age, sex, ethnicity and CMV serostatus were collected together with the repertoire data. The genetic ancestry cluster associated with self-reported Caucasian donors included around 76% of the 398 genotyped donors. A later genetic analysis took genome-wide SNP genotypes for about 65% of the 666 donors and used that subset as a discovery cohort. A separate validation cohort of approximately 120 different subjects was used in addition to the roughly 670-subject first cohort. To study patterns of TCR occurrence, a later analysis re-analyzed previously published TCR beta repertoires from 500 to 850 donors and added high-resolution HLA genotyping. The study aimed to test whether signatures of past pathogen exposure could be identified by cataloging public T cell receptors. All discovery cohort repertoires had been generated on a single sequencing platform. Typing coverage varied by locus: 629-630 donors for A, B, C, DRB1 and DQB1; approximately 500 for DQA1; more than 600 for DPA1; more than 450 for DPB1. Roughly 300 gigabases of sequencing data and about 92 million unique TCR sequences made up an early release that covered fewer than 650 HLA-typed donors. What the work shows at the level of the full study, not this receptor alone: The study listed around 160 TCR beta chains as associated with cytomegalovirus. Most TCR sequences were seen in very few donors, while some public TCRs were found in many individuals. HLA typing was unavailable for some donors at each locus, so association tests used only the typed subset. According to a later analysis, most CMV-associated TCR beta chains appeared to be HLA-restricted, and the HLA associations seemed to be driven largely by CMV exposure. In vitro tests confirmed that a few of the cytomegalovirus-associated TCR beta chains recognize cytomegalovirus antigens. It was suggested by the authors that the approach could potentially be generalized to other disease states and immunological phenotypes. A cluster of highly shared sequence variants was judged likely to be a technical artifact of the sequencing pipeline. Cytomegalovirus status was reported to be diagnosed by the classifier with high specificity and sensitivity in both the original and validation cohorts. Sequencing depth was assumed to be roughly uniform across donors in the presence/absence analyses, though that assumption may not hold. An association between a missense DCLRE1C variant and V-gene and J-gene trimming of TCR beta chains was found in a later genetic analysis and replicated in an independent cohort. At a false discovery rate of 0.05, a later analysis linked roughly 17,000 TCR beta sequences to specific HLA alleles. According to a later analysis, TCR association rates differed among HLA loci, with DRB1 alleles showing the most associated TCRs and HLA-C alleles showing the fewest. When HLA alleles, especially DR and DQ, strongly co-occurred, TCR associations were difficult to assign to individual alleles. An earlier analysis of approximately 600 of the donors showed that most TCR beta V segments appeared in productive rearrangements either about 87% or about 30% of the time, which broadly matched IMGT annotations. The only immune exposure information available for the cohort was CMV serostatus. Linkage disequilibrium might explain the correlated functional status among segregating V segments, but an unknown experimental factor could not be ruled out. Only TCR beta chains were sequenced in this cohort, and the absence of alpha or paired-chain data limited detectable features. Compared with the roughly 710-donor mean, donors in an Asian-associated ancestry cluster had fewer N-insertions in productive TCRs, according to a later genetic analysis. A further reported finding was that TCR beta sequences accurately predicted the HLA-A and HLA-B alleles for most subjects in the first cohort. Roughly 15 rarely observed V segments, including chromosome 9 orphons, were excluded from the earlier analysis of some 590 of the donors because counts were too low. In a later analysis, HLA-associated TCR beta chains were found to be more clonally expanded and to have lower generation probabilities than equally common non-associated chains. A later analysis reported that several top co-occurrence clusters appeared linked to parvovirus B19, influenza, CMV and Epstein-Barr virus.

Library method: the immunoSEQ multiplex PCR assay. A mixture of 60 forward primers for TCR Vbeta segments and 13 reverse primers for TCR Jbeta segments was used in the multiplex PCR. The CDR3 region of rearranged TCR beta genes was amplified from genomic DNA by a multiplex PCR assay. The Illumina HiSeq System was used to sequence the amplified TCR beta libraries as 87-base-pair reads. The original pipeline was this. A later analysis counted about 80 million unique TCR beta chains across the roughly 700 repertoires, and some 11 million of these chains were shared by at least two donors. A nearest-neighbor algorithm error-corrected the raw reads and collapsed the reads into unique sequences, merging closely related sequences to remove PCR and sequencing errors. CDR3 sequences were aligned to IMGT reference sequences to assign V, D and J gene segments. Each retained sequence needed at least a six-nucleotide match to both a V gene segment and a J gene segment. Rearrangements were called productive when the CDR3 lacked stop codons and stayed in frame with V and J; all others were non-productive. Following IMGT convention, CDR3 was defined as the stretch from the second conserved V-encoded cysteine to the conserved J-encoded phenylalanine. The earlier analysis of 550 to 650 of the donors excluded any sequence lacking an unambiguous match to a single V gene segment. An earlier analysis of several hundred of the donors called V segments functional above 56.7% productive rearrangements and segregating when the between-donor standard deviation exceeded 5%. To diagnose cytomegalovirus status from the catalog of TCR beta chain sequences, a statistical classification framework was built. V and J gene assignment, in a later analysis, came from comparing TCR nucleotide sequences with IMGT/GENE-DB human TR gene sequences. A later analysis assigned CDR3 sequences and most-parsimonious VDJ recombination scenarios with the TCRdist pipeline. In a later analysis, each TCR beta chain was defined by its CDR3 amino acid sequence together with its V-gene family, and reads without a unique V-gene family were excluded. As a way to deal with suspected cross-contamination and a sequencing artifact, a later analysis dropped approximately 570 nucleotide sequences that were highly shared and had low generation probability. In a later analysis, a clonal expansion index for each public chain was calculated from normalized within-repertoire ranks of inferred template counts. In a later analysis, generation probabilities were computed using a VDJ recombination model fitted to out-of-frame rearrangements, and the results were checked against IGoR. In a later analysis, TCR-TCR, TCR-HLA and TCR-CMV co-occurrence was scored with hypergeometric tests, and a repertoire-size bias correction was applied to TCR pairs. In a later analysis, false discovery rates were estimated by permuting HLA or CMV assignments 20 times. In a later analysis, co-occurring TCRs were grouped using DBSCAN, with TCRdist sequence similarity added in when clustering inside HLA-allele-positive subsets. For co-occurrence clustering, repertoires with fewer than 30,000 or more than 120,000 public chains were excluded, along with roughly five repertoires with anomalous nucleotide sharing. This immuneACCESS table, as held by TCRdb, lists in-frame sequences with V and J called but not all clones. Of the missing ones, under half trace to an unresolved V gene in checked studies; the others have no known cause. The D gene and trimming were derived from the DNA, and the V and J assignments and clone size from that table. Present in this sample are over 65,000 clones, 67% of which were seen just once. The ten largest clones take up around 6.9% of the sample.

In total, around 600 healthy bone marrow donors made up the cohort. At the time of sampling, all cohort members were nominally healthy, though unrecorded immune exposures were likely present. The donor tested CMV seropositive, placing the donor among the 290 or so seropositive members of the cohort. Every donor gave a peripheral blood sample, and the peripheral blood mononuclear cells from that sample were used for TCR beta sequencing. Genomic DNA was extracted from the blood cell samples with the Qiagen DNeasy Blood Extraction Kit. Concerning this clone itself: Its binding antigen is unknown. Base qualities were left out, and no much larger clone turns up one base away.

What was sequenced was PBMCs. The sequence was obtained from a woman aged 45-65 years in good health and CMV-seropositive.

CDR3 region: CASREWAPIYF. In nucleotides, the sequence is TGTGCCAGCAGGGAATGGGCTCCCATATATTTT. The rearrangement combines TRBV6-1 with TRBJ1-3, with the D gene call left open. Per the germline V gene, MNHNS is the CDR1 and SASEGT is the CDR2. From cysteine to phenylalanine, the CDR3 is 11 amino acids long. Just CDR3 DNA is preserved here, 33 bases in frame from base 1. V loses 6 bases of germline sequence and J loses 11 bases, and the interval between the two ends is 11 bases.